These T cell receptor beta chains were read from a single sample in a study of T-cell reconstitution after alpha-beta-depleted transplantation in children. TCRdb fed the PCR reads into MiXCR, producing one record per CDR3 protein. The data contain 200,000 to 250,000 distinct CDR3 sequences, approximately 10% of them singletons. The sample was PBMCs from the stem cell graft donor, taken from the stem cell graft. The receptors stem from a human donor who donated a stem cell graft to a child with acute lymphoblastic leukemia. CDR3s include the opening cysteine and the closing phenylalanine or tryptophan. A D gene is named only where the DNA matches it firmly. Clone size is not always given. Where it is, it says once, few, many or a class for expanded clones.

v_call	clone_size	d_call	j_call	cdr3_aa	cdr3_nt
TRBV5-5	few	NA	TRBJ1-3	CASSSWGAGNTIYF	TGTGCCAGCAGTTCCTGGGGTGCTGGAAACACCATATATTTT
TRBV19	few	NA	TRBJ1-5	CASTVTLDQPQHF	TGTGCCAGTACAGTGACTTTGGATCAGCCCCAGCATTTT
TRBV5-1	NA	TRBD1	TRBJ2-1	CAGHPTGANYNEQFF	TGCGCCGGCCACCCGACAGGGGCGAACTACAATGAGCAGTTCTTC
TRBV7-9	few	TRBD1	TRBJ2-1	CASSYFDRGLFYNEQFF	TGTGCCAGCAGCTATTTCGACAGGGGGCTCTTCTACAATGAGCAGTTCTTC
TRBV12-3/TRBV12-4	few	TRBD1	TRBJ1-2	CASSPTGAGYTF	TGTGCCAGCAGTCCGACAGGGGCCGGCTACACCTTC
TRBV2	few	NA	TRBJ1-1	CASTFDTEAFF	TGTGCCAGCACCTTTGACACTGAAGCTTTCTTT
TRBV20-1	few	NA	TRBJ1-1	CSARDNRYTEAFF	TGCAGTGCTAGAGATAACCGATACACTGAAGCTTTCTTT
TRBV11-3	few	TRBD1	TRBJ2-5	CASSADRGDQETQYF	TGTGCCAGCAGCGCCGACAGGGGGGACCAAGAGACCCAGTACTTC
TRBV18	NA	NA	TRBJ2-1	CASSLGTNNEQFF	TGTGCCAGCTCACTAGGGACCAACAATGAGCAGTTCTTC
TRBV28	NA	TRBD1	TRBJ1-2	CASSFRDSSGYGYTF	TGTGCCAGCAGTTTCCGGGACAGTTCCGGCTATGGCTACACCTTC
TRBV6-1	NA	NA	TRBJ1-4	CASSRQATNEKLFF	TGTGCCAGCAGCCGACAGGCAACTAATGAAAAACTGTTTTTT
TRBV20-1	few	TRBD2	TRBJ2-2	CSAGNTLAGVQNTGELFF	TGCAGTGCTGGGAACACACTAGCGGGGGTGCAGAACACCGGGGAGCTGTTTTTT
TRBV7-8	NA	TRBD2	TRBJ2-1	CASSSSWTSGNEQFF	TGTGCCAGCAGCTCCTCCTGGACTAGCGGCAATGAGCAGTTCTTC
TRBV29-1	few	TRBD1	TRBJ1-4	CSAWDRKLFF	TGCAGCGCCTGGGACAGAAAACTGTTTTTT
TRBV10-3	few	NA	TRBJ1-3	CAISDPRAGNTIYF	TGTGCCATCAGTGATCCCAGGGCTGGAAACACCATATATTTT
TRBV27	many	NA	TRBJ1-1	CASSSIAPGGGTEAFF	TGTGCCAGCAGTTCTATTGCCCCGGGTGGCGGCACTGAAGCTTTCTTT
TRBV7-9	few	NA	TRBJ2-5	CASSPVVKEAEYF	TGTGCCAGCAGCCCCGTAGTTAAGGAGGCCGAGTACTTC
TRBV4-3	few	NA	TRBJ1-3	CASSIDSSGNTIYF	TGCGCCAGCAGTATAGACTCCTCTGGAAACACCATATATTTT
TRBV28	many	NA	TRBJ2-3	CASRTLPSSQYF	TGTGCCAGCAGGACATTACCTAGTTCGCAGTATTTT
TRBV20-1	many	NA	TRBJ1-2	CSARFIGYGYTF	TGCAGTGCTAGATTTATAGGGTATGGCTACACCTTC
TRBV12-3/TRBV12-4	NA	TRBD1	TRBJ2-7	CASSSVGTGYEQYF	TGTGCCAGCAGTTCCGTGGGGACAGGCTACGAGCAGTACTTC
TRBV10-3	many	NA	TRBJ2-2	CAIPQGLNTGELFF	TGTGCCATCCCCCAGGGACTTAACACCGGGGAGCTGTTTTTT
TRBV5-1	NA	NA	TRBJ1-2	CASSLDDTRQGGSGYTF	TGCGCCAGCAGCTTGGACGATACGCGTCAGGGCGGGAGTGGCTACACCTTC
TRBV28	NA	NA	TRBJ2-6	CASSSPRGANVLTF	TGTGCCAGCAGTTCGCCCCGGGGGGCCAACGTCCTGACTTTC
TRBV5-1	many	TRBD1	TRBJ1-1	CASSFQGGRDTEAFF	TGCGCCAGCAGCTTCCAGGGGGGAAGGGACACTGAAGCTTTCTTT
TRBV11-1	few	TRBD1	TRBJ1-5	CASSQGQGTNQPQHF	TGTGCCAGCAGCCAGGGACAGGGTACCAATCAGCCCCAGCATTTT
TRBV5-1	NA	NA	TRBJ1-6	CASSAGQRNSPLHF	TGCGCCAGCAGCGCGGGACAACGTAATTCACCCCTCCACTTT
TRBV15	few	TRBD2	TRBJ2-5	CATSPTRGGGIQETQYF	TGTGCCACCAGTCCAACCCGTGGCGGGGGGATCCAAGAGACCCAGTACTTC
TRBV10-2	NA	NA	TRBJ2-5	CASARDHQETQYF	TGCGCCAGCGCCAGGGACCACCAAGAGACCCAGTACTTC
TRBV20-1	few	TRBD1	TRBJ2-1	CSARDRDSSYNEQFF	TGCAGTGCTAGAGATAGGGACAGCTCCTACAATGAGCAGTTCTTC
TRBV12-3/TRBV12-4	few	NA	TRBJ1-2	CASSQAIAGYTF	TGTGCCAGCAGTCAAGCGATCGCGGGCTACACCTTC
TRBV2	NA	NA	TRBJ2-5	CASRPGRTRIQETQYF	TGTGCCAGCAGGCCCGGACGGACCCGAATACAAGAGACCCAGTACTTC
TRBV27	few	NA	TRBJ1-1	CASSLSKGTNMNTEAFF	TGTGCCAGCAGTTTATCTAAGGGGACAAACATGAACACTGAAGCTTTCTTT
TRBV29-1	many	TRBD2	TRBJ2-3	CSGGLAGVSDTQYF	TGCAGCGGGGGACTAGCGGGGGTGTCAGATACGCAGTATTTT
TRBV6-1	few	NA	TRBJ1-4	CASMRDVNNEKLFF	TGTGCCAGCATGCGGGACGTAAATAATGAAAAACTGTTTTTT
TRBV28	few	TRBD1	TRBJ2-2	CASSTGTGWAGELFF	TGTGCCAGCAGCACCGGGACAGGGTGGGCCGGGGAGCTGTTTTTT
TRBV20-1	few	NA	TRBJ1-1	CSARRAGYTEAFF	TGCAGTGCTAGAAGGGCCGGGTACACTGAAGCTTTCTTT
TRBV20-1	NA	TRBD2	TRBJ2-5	CSAKLAGEETQYF	TGCAGTGCTAAACTAGCGGGGGAAGAGACCCAGTACTTC
TRBV4-3	few	TRBD1	TRBJ1-4	CASSQGGGQNEKLFF	TGCGCCAGCAGCCAAGGAGGGGGCCAGAATGAAAAACTGTTTTTT
TRBV4-1	few	TRBD1	TRBJ1-2	CASSPRTGLGYGYTF	TGCGCCAGCAGCCCTCGGACAGGGCTAGGCTATGGCTACACCTTC
TRBV5-6	NA	NA	TRBJ2-5	CASSFKGTPQETQYF	TGTGCCAGCAGCTTTAAAGGGACACCTCAAGAGACCCAGTACTTC
TRBV5-1	few	NA	TRBJ2-1	CASSPDSPLYNEQFF	TGCGCCAGCAGCCCTGACAGTCCCTTGTACAATGAGCAGTTCTTC
TRBV6-2/TRBV6-3	many	NA	TRBJ1-5	CASSRGTNYQPQHF	TGTGCCAGCAGTCGAGGGACAAATTATCAGCCCCAGCATTTT
TRBV5-6	NA	TRBD1	TRBJ1-2	CASSGPGQGYWVRGYTF	TGTGCCAGCAGCGGACCGGGACAGGGATATTGGGTGCGAGGCTACACCTTC
TRBV7-8	NA	TRBD2	TRBJ2-3	CASSLATGTRRDTQYF	TGTGCCAGCAGCTTAGCGACCGGGACTAGGCGAGATACGCAGTATTTT
TRBV19	few	NA	TRBJ1-1	CASSIQLNTEAFF	TGTGCCAGTAGTATACAGCTGAACACTGAAGCTTTCTTT
TRBV27	NA	TRBD1	TRBJ1-5	CASSRPGTGDNQPQHF	TGTGCCAGCAGCCGCCCCGGGACAGGGGACAATCAGCCCCAGCATTTT
TRBV10-3	NA	NA	TRBJ2-1	CAISESNGFGGEQFF	TGTGCCATCAGTGAGTCGAACGGTTTTGGTGGTGAGCAGTTCTTC
TRBV5-6	few	NA	TRBJ2-5	CASSFGFGDKTLPQYF	TGTGCCAGCAGCTTTGGCTTCGGGGACAAAACCTTACCGCAGTACTTC
TRBV12-3/TRBV12-4	NA	TRBD1	TRBJ2-7	CASSLTGDHEQYF	TGTGCCAGCAGTTTAACAGGGGACCACGAGCAGTACTTC
TRBV20-1	many	NA	TRBJ2-5	CSARGMLGREAQYF	TGCAGTGCTAGAGGCATGTTAGGGAGAGAAGCCCAGTACTTC
TRBV27	few	TRBD2	TRBJ2-7	CASKRTSGGAYEQYF	TGTGCCAGCAAGAGGACTAGCGGGGGGGCCTACGAGCAGTACTTC
TRBV7-9	NA	NA	TRBJ2-3	CASSRPSIADTQYF	TGTGCCAGCAGCCGGCCAAGCATAGCGGATACGCAGTATTTT